This is a list of T cell receptor beta chains from one sample in a study of pediatric ulcerative colitis. Clones were sequenced by immunoSEQ multiplex PCR, and TCRdb holds only the in-frame ones, with some missing. The sample holds approximately 14,000 clones, 75% to 90% seen once. The specimen sequenced was blood. The receptors come from a boy younger than 18 with moderate ulcerative colitis. CDR3s include the opening cysteine and the closing phenylalanine or tryptophan. A D gene is named only where the DNA matches it firmly. Only part of the rows carry a size: once, few, many, or a class if the clone is expanded.

v_gene,j_gene,abundance,d_gene,CDR3aa,CDR3nt
TRBV2,TRBJ1-1,-,-,CASNPWAGNTEAFF,TGTGCCAGCAATCCCTGGGCAGGGAACACTGAAGCTTTCTTT
TRBV7-2,TRBJ2-1,-,-,CASSFTTRLAGRYNEQFF,TGTGCCAGCAGCTTCACTACCCGACTGGCGGGACGGTACAATGAGCAGTTCTTC
TRBV5-1,TRBJ1-1,-,-,CASSREVNTEAFF,TGCGCCAGCAGTCGGGAGGTGAACACTGAAGCTTTCTTT
TRBV7-7,TRBJ2-2,-,TRBD2,CASSSLAGGLIGELFF,TGTGCTAGCAGCTCCCTAGCGGGGGGGCTTATCGGGGAGCTGTTTTTT
TRBV28,TRBJ2-2,-,-,CASSLSGYTGELFF,TGTGCCAGCAGTTTATCAGGTTACACCGGGGAGCTGTTTTTT
TRBV27,TRBJ2-7,-,-,CASSPFGDTEQYF,TGTGCCAGCAGCCCCTTCGGGGACACCGAGCAGTACTTC
TRBV5-4,TRBJ2-5,-,TRBD2,CASSDTTSGGAETQYF,TGTGCCAGCAGCGACACGACTAGCGGGGGGGCGGAGACCCAGTACTTC
TRBV10-3,TRBJ2-3,-,-,CAIGESSDTQYF,TGTGCCATCGGGGAGTCGTCAGATACGCAGTATTTT
TRBV18,TRBJ1-1,-,TRBD1,CASSPTTKGGNTEAFF,TGTGCCAGCTCACCTACTACAAAAGGGGGCAACACTGAAGCTTTCTTT
TRBV28,TRBJ1-1,-,-,CASSIGTGNTEAFF,TGTGCCAGCAGTATTGGGACCGGGAACACTGAAGCTTTCTTT
TRBV11-2,TRBJ1-2,-,-,CASSREHPPSNYGYTF,TGTGCCAGCAGCCGAGAACACCCACCTTCTAACTATGGCTACACCTTC
TRBV28,TRBJ1-5,-,TRBD1,CASSFVGTGGSQPQHF,TGTGCCAGCAGTTTTGTCGGGACAGGAGGTTCTCAGCCCCAGCATTTT
TRBV6-1,TRBJ2-3,-,-,CASSGATGTDTQYF,TGTGCCAGCAGTGGTGCGACCGGCACAGATACGCAGTATTTT
TRBV27,TRBJ1-3,few,-,CASSLGLGDGNTIYF,TGTGCCAGCAGTTTAGGGCTGGGCGATGGAAACACCATATATTTT
TRBV5-5,TRBJ1-4,few,TRBD1,CASSDIGQASWANEKLFF,TGTGCCAGCAGCGACATTGGACAGGCCTCGTGGGCTAATGAAAAACTGTTTTTT
TRBV20-1,TRBJ2-2,-,-,CSARSTGELFF,TGCAGTGCTAGGTCCACCGGGGAGCTGTTTTTT
TRBV7-8,TRBJ1-1,-,-,CASTRAEGRGTEAFF,TGTGCCAGCACCAGAGCGGAGGGCCGGGGCACTGAAGCTTTCTTT
TRBV7-2,TRBJ2-3,-,TRBD2,CASSPSGGDTQYF,TGTGCCAGCAGCCCCTCGGGAGGAGATACGCAGTATTTT
TRBV28,TRBJ2-3,-,TRBD2,CASSLLLAGVRDTQYF,TGTGCCAGCAGTTTACTACTAGCGGGAGTTCGGGATACGCAGTATTTT
TRBV4-1,TRBJ1-3,few,-,CASSHVKGPRGNTIYF,TGCGCCAGCAGCCATGTAAAAGGCCCAAGGGGAAACACCATATATTTT
TRBV5-1,TRBJ2-3,-,-,CASTTGTTDTQYF,TGCGCCAGTACAACAGGGACCACAGATACGCAGTATTTT
TRBV27,TRBJ2-2,-,-,CASSLSTGGPAGELFF,TGTGCCAGCAGTTTATCTACGGGGGGCCCCGCCGGGGAGCTGTTTTTT
TRBV19,TRBJ1-5,-,-,CASTEEGVGQPQHF,TGTGCCAGTACCGAGGAGGGGGTCGGTCAGCCCCAGCATTTT
TRBV6-1,TRBJ2-7,-,-,CASSERALDYEQYF,TGTGCCAGCAGTGAACGGGCACTCGACTACGAGCAGTACTTC
TRBV28,TRBJ1-2,-,TRBD1,CASSPRGQLNYGYTF,TGTGCCAGCAGTCCCAGGGGACAGTTGAACTATGGCTACACCTTC
TRBV19,TRBJ2-1,-,-,CASSVGQAWGDEQFF,TGTGCCAGTAGTGTTGGACAGGCTTGGGGGGATGAGCAGTTCTTC
TRBV18,TRBJ1-1,-,-,CASSPSGGTEAFF,TGTGCCAGCTCACCATCGGGGGGAACTGAAGCTTTCTTT
TRBV14,TRBJ1-1,-,-,CASSQVLGRTEAFF,TGTGCCAGCAGCCAAGTTTTAGGGAGGACTGAAGCTTTCTTT